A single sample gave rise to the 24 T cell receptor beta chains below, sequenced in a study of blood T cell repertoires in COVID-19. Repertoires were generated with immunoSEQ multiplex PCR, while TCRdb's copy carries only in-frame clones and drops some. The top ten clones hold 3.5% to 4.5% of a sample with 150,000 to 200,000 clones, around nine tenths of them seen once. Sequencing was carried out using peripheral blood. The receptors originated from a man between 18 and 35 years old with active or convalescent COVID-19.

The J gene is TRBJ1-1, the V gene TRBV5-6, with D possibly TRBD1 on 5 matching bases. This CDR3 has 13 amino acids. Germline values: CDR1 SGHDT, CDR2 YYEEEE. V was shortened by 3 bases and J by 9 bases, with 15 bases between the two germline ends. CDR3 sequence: CASSYSGAPKAFF. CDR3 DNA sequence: TGTGCCAGCAGCTACAGCGGGGCGCCCAAAGCTTTCTTT.

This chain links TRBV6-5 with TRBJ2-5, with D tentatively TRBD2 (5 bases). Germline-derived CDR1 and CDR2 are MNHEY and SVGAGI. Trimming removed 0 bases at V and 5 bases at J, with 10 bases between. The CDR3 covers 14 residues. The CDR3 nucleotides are TGTGCCAGCAGTTACTCGCGGGTGTGGGAGACCCAGTACTTC. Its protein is CASSYSRVWETQYF.

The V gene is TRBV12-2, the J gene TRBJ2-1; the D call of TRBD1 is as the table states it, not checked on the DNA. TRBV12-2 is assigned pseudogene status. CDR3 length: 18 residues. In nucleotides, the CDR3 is TGTGCAAGTCGCTTAGTAGGGGTTACGACATTCTCCTACAATGAGCAGTTCTTC. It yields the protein CASRLVGVTTFSYNEQFF.

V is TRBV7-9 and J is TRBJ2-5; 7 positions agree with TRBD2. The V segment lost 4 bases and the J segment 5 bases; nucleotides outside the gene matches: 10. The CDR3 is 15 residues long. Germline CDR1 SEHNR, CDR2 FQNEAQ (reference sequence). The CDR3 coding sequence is TGTGCCAGCAGCTCCGGGACCGCGGGGGTGGAGACCCAGTACTTC. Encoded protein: CASSSGTAGVETQYF.

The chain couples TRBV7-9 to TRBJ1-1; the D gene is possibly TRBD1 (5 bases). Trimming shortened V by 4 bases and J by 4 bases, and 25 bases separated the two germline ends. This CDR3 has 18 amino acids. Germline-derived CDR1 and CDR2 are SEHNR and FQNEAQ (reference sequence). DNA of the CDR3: TGTGCCAGCAGCTCAGGGACCGGAGGGAGTAGGTTGGCCACTGAAGCTTTCTTT. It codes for CASSSGTGGSRLATEAFF.

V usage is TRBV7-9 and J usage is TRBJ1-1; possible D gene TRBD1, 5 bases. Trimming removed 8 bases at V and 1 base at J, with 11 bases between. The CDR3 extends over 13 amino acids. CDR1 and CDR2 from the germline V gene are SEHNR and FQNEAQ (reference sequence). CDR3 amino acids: CASGRQQNTEAFF. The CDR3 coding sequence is TGTGCCAGCGGACGACAGCAGAACACTGAAGCTTTCTTT.

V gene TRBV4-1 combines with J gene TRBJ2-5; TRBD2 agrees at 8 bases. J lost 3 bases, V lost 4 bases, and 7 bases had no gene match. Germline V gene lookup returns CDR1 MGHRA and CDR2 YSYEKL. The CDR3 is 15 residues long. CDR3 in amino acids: CASSLALRGEETQYF. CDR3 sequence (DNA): TGCGCCAGCAGCCTGGCTTTGCGGGGGGAAGAGACCCAGTACTTC.

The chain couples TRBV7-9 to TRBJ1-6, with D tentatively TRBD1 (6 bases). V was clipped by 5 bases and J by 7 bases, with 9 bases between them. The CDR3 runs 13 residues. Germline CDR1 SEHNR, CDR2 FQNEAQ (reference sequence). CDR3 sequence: CASSPTGNSPLHF. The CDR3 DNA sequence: TGTGCCAGCAGCCCTACAGGGAATTCACCCCTCCACTTT. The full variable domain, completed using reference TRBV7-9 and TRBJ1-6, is DTGVSQNPRHKITKRGQNVTFRCDPISEHNRLYWYRQTLGQGPEFLTYFQNEAQLEKSRLLSDRFSAERPKGSFSTLEIQRTEQGDSAMYLCASSPTGNSPLHFGNGTRLTVT.

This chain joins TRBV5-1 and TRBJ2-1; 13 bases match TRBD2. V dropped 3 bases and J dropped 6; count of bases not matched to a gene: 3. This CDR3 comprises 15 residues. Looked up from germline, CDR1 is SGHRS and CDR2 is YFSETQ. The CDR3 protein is CASSSGTSGTNEQFF. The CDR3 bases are TGCGCCAGCAGCTCCGGGACTAGCGGGACCAATGAGCAGTTCTTC.

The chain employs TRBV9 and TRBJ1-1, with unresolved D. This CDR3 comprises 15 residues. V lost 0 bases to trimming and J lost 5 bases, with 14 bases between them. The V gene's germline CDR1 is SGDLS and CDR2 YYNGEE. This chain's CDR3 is CASSVDGIRRTEAFF. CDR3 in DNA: TGTGCCAGCAGCGTAGACGGCATCCGCAGGACTGAAGCTTTCTTT. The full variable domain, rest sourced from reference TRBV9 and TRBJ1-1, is DSGVTQTPKHLITATGQRVTLRCSPRSGDLSVYWYQQSLDQGLQFLIQYYNGEERAKGNILERFSAQQFPDLHSELNLSSLELGDSALYFCASSVDGIRRTEAFFGQGTRLTVV.

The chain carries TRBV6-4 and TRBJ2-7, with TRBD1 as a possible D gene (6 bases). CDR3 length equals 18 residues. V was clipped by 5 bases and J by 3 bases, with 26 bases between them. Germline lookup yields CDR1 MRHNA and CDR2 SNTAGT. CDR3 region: CASSPLLRLQGIYYEQYV. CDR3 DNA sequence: TGTGCCAGCAGTCCCCTACTTCGCTTACAGGGAATCTACTACGAGCAGTACGTC.

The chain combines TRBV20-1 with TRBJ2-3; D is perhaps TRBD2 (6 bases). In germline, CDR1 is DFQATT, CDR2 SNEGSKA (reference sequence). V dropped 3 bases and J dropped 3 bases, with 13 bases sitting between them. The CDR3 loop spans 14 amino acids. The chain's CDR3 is CSASAEGATDTQYF. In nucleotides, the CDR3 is TGCAGTGCTAGTGCGGAGGGAGCAACAGATACGCAGTATTTT.

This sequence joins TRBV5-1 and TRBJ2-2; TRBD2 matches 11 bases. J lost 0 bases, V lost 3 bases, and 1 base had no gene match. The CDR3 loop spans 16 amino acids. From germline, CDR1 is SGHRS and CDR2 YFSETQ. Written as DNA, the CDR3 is TGCGCCAGCAGCTCGACTAGCGGGACGAACACCGGGGAGCTGTTTTTT. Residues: CASSSTSGTNTGELFF. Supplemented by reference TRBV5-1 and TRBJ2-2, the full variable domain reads KAGVTQTPRYLIKTRGQQVTLSCSPISGHRSVSWYQQTPGQGLQFLFEYFSETQRNKGNFPGRFSGRQFSNSRSEMNVSTLELGDSALYLCASSSTSGTNTGELFFGEGSRLTVL.

The CDR3 nucleotides are TGTGCCAGCAGCTTGGTGGGACAGGGGGCGCTCGGAGGCTACACCTTC. Its protein is CASSLVGQGALGGYTF. V gene TRBV5-6 combines with J gene TRBJ1-2, with TRBD1 matching over 12 bases. V was pared by 0 bases and J by 8 bases, with 8 bases of the junction left unmatched. CDR3 length: 16 residues. Germline V gives CDR1 SGHDT, CDR2 YYEEEE.

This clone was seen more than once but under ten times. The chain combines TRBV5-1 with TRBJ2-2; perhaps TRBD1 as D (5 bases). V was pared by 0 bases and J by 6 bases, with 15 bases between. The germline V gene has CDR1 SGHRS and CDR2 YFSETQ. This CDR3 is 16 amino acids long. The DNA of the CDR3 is TGCGCCAGCAGCTTGGACTCCCCAGGGTGGCCCGGGGAGCTGTTTTTT. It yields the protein CASSLDSPGWPGELFF.

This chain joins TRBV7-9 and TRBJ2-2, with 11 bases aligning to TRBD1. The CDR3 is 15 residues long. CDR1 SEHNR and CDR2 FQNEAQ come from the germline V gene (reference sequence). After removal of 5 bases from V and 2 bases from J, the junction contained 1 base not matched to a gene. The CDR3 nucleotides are TGTGCCAGCAGCAGGACAGGGGGCAACACCGGGGAGCTGTTTTTT. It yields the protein CASSRTGGNTGELFF. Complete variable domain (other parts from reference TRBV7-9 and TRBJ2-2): DTGVSQNPRHKITKRGQNVTFRCDPISEHNRLYWYRQTLGQGPEFLTYFQNEAQLEKSRLLSDRFSAERPKGSFSTLEIQRTEQGDSAMYLCASSRTGGNTGELFFGEGSRLTVL.

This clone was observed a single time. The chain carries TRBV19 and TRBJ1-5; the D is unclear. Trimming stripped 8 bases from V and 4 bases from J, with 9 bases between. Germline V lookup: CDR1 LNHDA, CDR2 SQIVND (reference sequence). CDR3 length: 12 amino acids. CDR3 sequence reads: CASCDWNQPQHF. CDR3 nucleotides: TGTGCCAGTTGTGACTGGAATCAGCCCCAGCATTTT.

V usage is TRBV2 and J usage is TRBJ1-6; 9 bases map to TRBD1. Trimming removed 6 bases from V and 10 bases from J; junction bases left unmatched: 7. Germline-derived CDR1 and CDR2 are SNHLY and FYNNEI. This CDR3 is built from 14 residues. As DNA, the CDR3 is TGTGCCAGCAGCGGGACAGGGCCGAACTCACCCCTCCACTTT. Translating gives CASSGTGPNSPLHF.

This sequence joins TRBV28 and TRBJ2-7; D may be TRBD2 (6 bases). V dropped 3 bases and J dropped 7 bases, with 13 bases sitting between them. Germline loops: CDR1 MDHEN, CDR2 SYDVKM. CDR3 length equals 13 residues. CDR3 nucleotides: TGTGCCAGCAGTTTGTTCGGGGGAGAGGAGCAGTACGTC. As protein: CASSLFGGEEQYV.

DNA of the CDR3: TGTGCCAGCAGTGACTCGGGCTCTGGAAACACCATATATTTT. Its protein is CASSDSGSGNTIYF. The rearrangement joins TRBV2 to TRBJ1-3; no firm D call. CDR1 and CDR2 (germline): SNHLY, FYNNEI. The V end was cut by 3 bases, the J end by 0 bases, with 6 bases between. The CDR3 sequence is 14 residues long.

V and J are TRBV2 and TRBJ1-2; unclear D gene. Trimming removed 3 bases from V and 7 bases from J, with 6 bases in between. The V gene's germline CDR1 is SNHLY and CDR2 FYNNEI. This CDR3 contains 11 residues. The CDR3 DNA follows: TGTGCCAGCAGTGACGGGTCTGGCTACACCTTC. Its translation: CASSDGSGYTF. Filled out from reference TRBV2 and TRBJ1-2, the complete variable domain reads EPEVTQTPSHQVTQMGQEVILRCVPISNHLYFYWYRQILGQKVEFLVSFYNNEISEKSEIFDDQFSVERPDGSNFTLKIRSTKLEDSAMYFCASSDGSGYTFGSGTRLTVV.

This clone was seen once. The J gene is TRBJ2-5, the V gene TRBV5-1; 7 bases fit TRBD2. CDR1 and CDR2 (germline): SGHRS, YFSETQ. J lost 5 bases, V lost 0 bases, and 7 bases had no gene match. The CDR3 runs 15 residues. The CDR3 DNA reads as TGCGCCAGCAGCTTGGATGTGGGAGGGTCGGAGACCCAGTACTTC. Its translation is CASSLDVGGSETQYF.

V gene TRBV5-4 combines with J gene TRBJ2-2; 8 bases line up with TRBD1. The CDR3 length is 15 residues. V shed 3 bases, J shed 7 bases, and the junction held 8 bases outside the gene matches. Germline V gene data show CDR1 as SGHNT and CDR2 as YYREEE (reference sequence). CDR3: CASSSRTGRIGELFF. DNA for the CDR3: TGTGCCAGCAGCTCGCGGACAGGGCGGATCGGGGAGCTGTTTTTT.

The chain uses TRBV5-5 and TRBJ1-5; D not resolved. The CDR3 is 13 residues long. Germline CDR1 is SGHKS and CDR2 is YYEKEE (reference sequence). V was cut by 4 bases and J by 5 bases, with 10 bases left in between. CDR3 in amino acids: CASSATRDQPQHF. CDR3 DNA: TGTGCCAGCAGCGCTACTCGGGATCAGCCCCAGCATTTT.